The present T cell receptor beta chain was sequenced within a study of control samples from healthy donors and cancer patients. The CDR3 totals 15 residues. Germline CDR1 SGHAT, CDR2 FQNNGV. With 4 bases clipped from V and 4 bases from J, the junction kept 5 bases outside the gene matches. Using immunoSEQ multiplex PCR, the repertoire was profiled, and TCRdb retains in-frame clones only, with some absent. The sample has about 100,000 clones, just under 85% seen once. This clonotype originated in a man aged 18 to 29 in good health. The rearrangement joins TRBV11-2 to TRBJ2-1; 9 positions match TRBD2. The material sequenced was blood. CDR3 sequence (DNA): TGTGCCAGCAGCTCCGAGCGGGGGGTTTACAATGAGCAGTTCTTC. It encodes CASSSERGVYNEQFF.